The entry that follows covers one T cell receptor beta chain sequence. Antigen: not known. Using its own MiXCR run on the 5' RACE reads, TCRdb lists one record per CDR3 protein. The table lists roughly 700,000 distinct CDR3 sequences, roughly 20% of them singletons. This sample was taken from a study of CD8 T cells in ankylosing spondylitis. CDR1 is MDHEN and CDR2 is SYDVKM in the germline V gene. V lost 3 bases and J 4 bases, leaving 18 bases between the germline ends. This CDR3 region has 16 residues. General study points: From matched ankylosing spondylitis synovial fluid, disease-linked clones were reportedly recovered at significantly enriched levels. Earlier reports found some motif variants in synovial fluid and blood in reactive arthritis. A motif of 7 to 9 highly homologous TCR beta variants was seen as apparently characteristic of ankylosing spondylitis blood.

The sequence derives from a male donor with ankylosing spondylitis. Sequenced: blood, either unsorted or a sorted T cell fraction (not recorded which). The J gene is TRBJ1-1, the V gene TRBV28; tentatively, D is TRBD1 (6 bases). CDR3 in amino acids: CASSFSPVRGITEAFF. CDR3 DNA sequence: TGTGCCAGCAGTTTTTCCCCAGTGAGGGGGATCACTGAAGCTTTCTTT.